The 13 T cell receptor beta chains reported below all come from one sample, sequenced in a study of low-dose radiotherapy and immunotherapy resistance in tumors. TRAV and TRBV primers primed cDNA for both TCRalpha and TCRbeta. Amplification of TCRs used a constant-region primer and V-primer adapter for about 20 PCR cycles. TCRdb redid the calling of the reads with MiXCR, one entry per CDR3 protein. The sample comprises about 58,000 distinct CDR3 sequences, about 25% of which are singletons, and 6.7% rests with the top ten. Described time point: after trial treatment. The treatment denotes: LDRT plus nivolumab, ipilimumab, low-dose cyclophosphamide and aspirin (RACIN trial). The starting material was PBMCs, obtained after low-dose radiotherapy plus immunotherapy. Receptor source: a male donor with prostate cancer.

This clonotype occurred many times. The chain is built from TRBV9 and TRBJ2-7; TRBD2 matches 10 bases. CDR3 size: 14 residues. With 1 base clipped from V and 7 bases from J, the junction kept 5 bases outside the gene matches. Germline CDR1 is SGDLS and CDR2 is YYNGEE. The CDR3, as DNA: TGTGCCAGCAGCGTAAGAGCGGGAGGGCAAGAGCAGTACTTC. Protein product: CASSVRAGGQEQYF.

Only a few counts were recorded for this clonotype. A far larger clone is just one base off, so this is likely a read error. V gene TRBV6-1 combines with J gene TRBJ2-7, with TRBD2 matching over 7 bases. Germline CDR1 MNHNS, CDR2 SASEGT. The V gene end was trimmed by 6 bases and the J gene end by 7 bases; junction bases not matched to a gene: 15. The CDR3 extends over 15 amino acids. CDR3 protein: CASRYSGPPHNEQYF. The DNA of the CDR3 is TGTGCCAGCAGGTATAGCGGGCCCCCCCACAATGAGCAGTACTTC.

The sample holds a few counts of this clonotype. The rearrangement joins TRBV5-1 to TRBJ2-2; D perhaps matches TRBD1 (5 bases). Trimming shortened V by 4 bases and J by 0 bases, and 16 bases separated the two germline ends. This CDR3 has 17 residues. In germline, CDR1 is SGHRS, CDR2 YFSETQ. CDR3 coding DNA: TGCGCCAGCAGCCCCCGTTCTCAGGGCCCGAACACCGGGGAGCTGTTTTTT. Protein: CASSPRSQGPNTGELFF.

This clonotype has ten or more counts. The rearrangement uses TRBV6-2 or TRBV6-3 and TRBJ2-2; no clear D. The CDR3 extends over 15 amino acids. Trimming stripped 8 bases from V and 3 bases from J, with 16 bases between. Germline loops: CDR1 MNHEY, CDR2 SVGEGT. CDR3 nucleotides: TGTGCCAGCCTGCTGTTCGAGCGTCACACCGGGGAGCTGTTTTTT. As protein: CASLLFERHTGELFF.

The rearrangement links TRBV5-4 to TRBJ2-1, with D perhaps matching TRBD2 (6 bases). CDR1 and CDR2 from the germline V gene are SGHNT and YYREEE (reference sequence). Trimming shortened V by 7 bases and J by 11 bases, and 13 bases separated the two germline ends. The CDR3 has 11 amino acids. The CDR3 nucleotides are TGTGCCAGCCGGAGGGAGAATAAGCAGTTCTTC. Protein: CASRRENKQFF.

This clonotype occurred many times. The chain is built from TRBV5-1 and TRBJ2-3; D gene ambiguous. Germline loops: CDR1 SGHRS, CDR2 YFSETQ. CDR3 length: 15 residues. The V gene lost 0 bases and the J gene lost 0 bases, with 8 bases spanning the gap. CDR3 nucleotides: TGCGCCAGCAGCTTGGTTACGGCTAGCACAGATACGCAGTATTTT. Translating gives CASSLVTASTDTQYF.

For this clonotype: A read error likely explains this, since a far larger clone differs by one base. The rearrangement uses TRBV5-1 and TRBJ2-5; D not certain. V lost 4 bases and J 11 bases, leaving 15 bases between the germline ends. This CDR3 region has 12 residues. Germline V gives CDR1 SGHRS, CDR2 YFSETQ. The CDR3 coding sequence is TGCGCCAGCAGCGACTCCGGCAATGAGCAGTACTTC. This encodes CASSDSGNEQYF.

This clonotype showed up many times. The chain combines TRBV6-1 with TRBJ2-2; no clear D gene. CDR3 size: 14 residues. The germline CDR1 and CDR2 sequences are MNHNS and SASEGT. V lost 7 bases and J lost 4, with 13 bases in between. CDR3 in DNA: TGTGCCAGCACCCTTAGTTATCTCACCGGGGAGCTGTTTTTT. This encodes CASTLSYLTGELFF.

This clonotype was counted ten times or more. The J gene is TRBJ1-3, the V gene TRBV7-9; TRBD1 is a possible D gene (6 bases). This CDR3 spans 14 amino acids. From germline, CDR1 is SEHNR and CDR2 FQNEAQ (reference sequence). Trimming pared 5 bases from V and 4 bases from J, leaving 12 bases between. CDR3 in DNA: TGTGCCAGCAGCACCGGGACATCGGGAAACACCATATATTTT. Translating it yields CASSTGTSGNTIYF.

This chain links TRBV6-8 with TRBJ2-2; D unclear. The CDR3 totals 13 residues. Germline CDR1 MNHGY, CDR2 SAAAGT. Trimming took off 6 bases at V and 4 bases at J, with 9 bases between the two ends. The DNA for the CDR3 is TGTGCCAGCAGCCTATCGGGCACCGGGGAGCTGTTTTTT. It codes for CASSLSGTGELFF.

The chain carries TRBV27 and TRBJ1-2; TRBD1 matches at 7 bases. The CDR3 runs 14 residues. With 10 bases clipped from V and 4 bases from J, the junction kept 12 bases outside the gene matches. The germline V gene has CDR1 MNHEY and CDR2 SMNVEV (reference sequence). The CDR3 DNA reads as TGTGCCACCAGCGAACCCGACAGGGTCTATGGCTACACCTTC. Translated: CATSEPDRVYGYTF.

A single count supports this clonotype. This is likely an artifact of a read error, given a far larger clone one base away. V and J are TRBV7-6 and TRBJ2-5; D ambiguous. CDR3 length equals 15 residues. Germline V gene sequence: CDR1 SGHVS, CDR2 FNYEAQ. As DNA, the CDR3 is TGTGTCAGCAGCTTAGCCGAGATTTTCCAAGAGACCCAGTACTTC. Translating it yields CVSSLAEIFQETQYF.

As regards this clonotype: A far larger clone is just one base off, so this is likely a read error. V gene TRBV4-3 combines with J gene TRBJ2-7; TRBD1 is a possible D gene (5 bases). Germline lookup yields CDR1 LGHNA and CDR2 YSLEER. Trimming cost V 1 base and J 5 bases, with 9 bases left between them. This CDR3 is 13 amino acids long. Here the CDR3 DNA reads TGCGCCAGCAGCCAAGGATTAGGGGACGAGCAGTACTTC. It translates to CASSQGLGDEQYF.